A single sample gave rise to the 10 T cell receptor beta chains below, sequenced in a study of monozygotic twins with cystic fibrosis (dated by TCRdb to the early 2020s). The method behind the library was the immunoSEQ multiplex PCR assay. TCRdb limited this immuneACCESS table to in-frame rearrangements with V and J called. A share of clones is missing; checked studies link under half to unresolved V genes, and the rest is unexplained. Counted in this sample were roughly 20,000 clones; roughly nine tenths of them appeared once. The ten largest clones take up roughly 1.4% of the sample. Sequencing was carried out using blood. These receptors all stem from a girl aged 2-15 years with cystic fibrosis.

V usage is TRBV11-2 and J usage is TRBJ2-7; 9 nucleotides line up with TRBD1. Germline CDR1 and CDR2: SGHAT and FQNNGV. This CDR3 spans 15 amino acids. V lost 3 bases, J lost 1 base, and 4 bases stayed unmatched. CDR3 sequence reads: CASSFGQGTSYEQYF. The CDR3 bases are TGTGCCAGCAGCTTCGGACAGGGGACTTCCTACGAGCAGTACTTC.

J is TRBJ1-3 and V is TRBV11-2; D is undetermined. In germline, CDR1 is SGHAT, CDR2 FQNNGV. The CDR3 is made up of 15 amino acids. The germline V and J ends were trimmed by 1 base and 2 bases, with 9 bases remaining between them. The CDR3 spells CASSLGVSAGNTIYF. CDR3 nucleotides: TGTGCCAGCAGCTTAGGGGTATCTGCTGGAAACACCATATATTTT.

V gene TRBV15 combines with J gene TRBJ2-7, with 7 nucleotides matching TRBD1. There are 16 residues in the CDR3. From germline, CDR1 is LNHNV and CDR2 YYDKDF (reference sequence). Trimming removed 0 bases from V and 2 bases from J; junction bases left unmatched: 7. The CDR3, as DNA: TGTGCCACCAGCAGAGATAGGGCAGGGGGAACCTACGAGCAGTACTTC. Encoded protein: CATSRDRAGGTYEQYF.

The rearrangement joins TRBV4-1 to TRBJ1-2; no definite D call. Germline CDR1 is MGHRA and CDR2 is YSYEKL. This CDR3 has 15 amino acids. The V and J ends lost 6 bases and 1 base respectively, with 15 bases between them. CDR3 residues: CASRQTVGSNYGYTF. CDR3 nucleotide sequence: TGCGCCAGCAGACAGACTGTGGGCAGTAACTATGGCTACACCTTC.

The sample holds one count of this clone. Here the CDR3 DNA reads TGTGCCAGCTCGGACAGGGGGGACACCGGGGAGCTGTTTTTT. This gives the protein CASSDRGDTGELFF. The V call is TRBV19, the J call TRBJ2-2; 10 positions match TRBD1. Germline V gives CDR1 LNHDA, CDR2 SQIVND (reference sequence). With 9 bases clipped from V and 3 bases from J, the junction kept 4 bases outside the gene matches. The CDR3 is 14 amino acids.

The rearrangement uses TRBV6-6 and TRBJ2-7, with 9 nucleotides matching TRBD1. With V trimmed by 6 bases and J by 3 bases, 6 bases remained unmatched. CDR3 size: 14 residues. From germline, CDR1 is MNHNY and CDR2 SVGAGI (reference sequence). The CDR3 nucleotides read TGTGCCAGCAGGGGACAGGGCCAACTCTACGAGCAGTACTTC. Translating gives CASRGQGQLYEQYF.

The J gene is TRBJ1-4, the V gene TRBV7-8; the match to TRBD1 covers 8 bases. The CDR3 is made up of 16 amino acids. Germline V lookup: CDR1 SGHVS, CDR2 FQNEAQ. The trim removed 0 bases at V and 4 bases at J, leaving 4 bases unmatched. The CDR3 protein is CASSLAQGAINEKLFF. Here the CDR3 DNA reads TGTGCCAGCAGCTTAGCCCAGGGGGCTATTAATGAAAAACTGTTTTTT.

The rearrangement links TRBV6-1 to TRBJ1-1; no reliable D call. The CDR3 is 13 amino acids. The germline CDR1 and CDR2 sequences are MNHNS and SASEGT. Trimming removed 3 bases at V and 2 bases at J, with 7 bases between. CDR3 DNA: TGTGCCAGCAGTGAGAAGAGTAACACTGAAGCTTTCTTT. It yields the protein CASSEKSNTEAFF.

The CDR3 spells CASSVRDRGVDTQYF. DNA for the CDR3: TGTGCCAGCAGTGTCCGGGACAGGGGGGTTGATACGCAGTATTTT. V usage is TRBV2 and J usage is TRBJ2-3, with TRBD1 matching 11 bases. CDR3 length equals 15 residues. CDR1 and CDR2 (germline): SNHLY, FYNNEI. V trimming: 4 bases; J trimming: 6 bases; junction bases outside the gene matches: 6.

This rearrangement joins TRBV19 to TRBJ1-1; D call uncertain. V lost 4 bases and J lost 4, with 4 bases in between. This CDR3 comprises 11 residues. CDR1 is LNHDA, CDR2 SQIVND, per germline (reference sequence). The CDR3 region is CASSRGTEAFF. Written as DNA, the CDR3 is TGTGCCAGTAGTAGAGGCACTGAAGCTTTCTTT.